The 22 T cell receptor beta chains below all came from one sample that was sequenced in a study of T cell repertoires in cytomegalovirus infection. Their cognate antigens are unknown. TCRdb re-called the reads with MiXCR, one entry per CDR3 protein. The table includes some 120,000 distinct CDR3 sequences, around 10% detected once. Sequenced sample: PBMCs, sequenced either directly or after in vitro stimulation (not recorded which). Every receptor here comes from a human donor in good health (CMV status not recorded). Some clones in this sample may be carry-over from other donors' samples.

The chain is built from TRBV19 and TRBJ1-1; D uncertain. V was trimmed by 5 bases and J by 0 bases, leaving 10 bases between them. This CDR3 spans 14 amino acids. Germline CDR1 is LNHDA and CDR2 is SQIVND (reference sequence). The DNA for the CDR3 is TGTGCCAGTAGTTTCTTGGGGATGAACACTGAAGCTTTCTTT. This encodes CASSFLGMNTEAFF.

This clonotype was counted ten times or more. The V call is TRBV7-2, the J call TRBJ2-5; D is unresolved. The germline gives CDR1 SGHTA, CDR2 FQGNSA. The CDR3 has 15 amino acids. Between the trimmed V and J ends, which lost 1 base and 2 bases, there was a span of 11 bases. CDR3 DNA sequence: TGTGCCAGCAGCTTAGTTGCTAGAAGTCAAGAGACCCAGTACTTC. Its protein product is CASSLVARSQETQYF.

This clonotype came up many times. The J gene is TRBJ1-1, the V gene TRBV7-3; 7 bases agree with TRBD1. V was pared by 5 bases and J by 0 bases, with 3 bases of the junction left unmatched. Germline V CDR1 and CDR2: SGHTA, FQGTGA. The CDR3 runs to 14 residues. CDR3 amino acids: CASSLTGLNTEAFF. CDR3 nucleotides: TGTGCCAGCAGCCTGACAGGGTTGAACACTGAAGCTTTCTTT.

This clonotype has ten or more counts. V gene TRBV11-3 combines with J gene TRBJ1-1; tentatively, D is TRBD1 (6 bases). Trimming removed 0 bases at V and 5 bases at J, with 22 bases between. CDR3 length: 18 residues. Germline V gives CDR1 SGHNT, CDR2 YENEEA. CDR3 coding DNA: TGTGCCAGCAGCTTAGATCAAGGGGGGTCGGTCAGGTCAACTGAAGCTTTCTTT. Translating it yields CASSLDQGGSVRSTEAFF.

This clonotype occurred many times. This chain uses TRBV7-2 with TRBJ2-3; maybe TRBD1 (5 bases). The V end lost 3 bases, the J end lost 0 bases, and 13 bases lay between the germline ends. The CDR3 is 16 residues long. The germline gives CDR1 SGHTA, CDR2 FQGNSA. CDR3 nucleotide sequence: TGTGCCAGCAGCTTGGATCAGGGCCATAGCACAGATACGCAGTATTTT. It specifies CASSLDQGHSTDTQYF.

V is TRBV9 and J is TRBJ2-3, with 7 bases fitting TRBD2. The germline V gene encodes CDR1 SGDLS and CDR2 YYNGEE. V was clipped by 0 bases and J by 2 bases; unmatched bases: 6. The CDR3 has 16 residues. CDR3 loop: CASSVALTSATDTQYF. The CDR3 region has the DNA TGTGCCAGCAGCGTAGCCCTCACTAGCGCCACAGATACGCAGTATTTT.

The chain is built from TRBV5-1 and TRBJ2-2; 8 bases match TRBD1. CDR3 length equals 16 residues. Unmatched junction bases numbered 7, after V lost 0 bases and J lost 6 bases. Germline V gene sequence: CDR1 SGHRS, CDR2 YFSETQ. The CDR3 loop is CASSLEGRGLAGELFF. The CDR3 nucleotides are TGCGCCAGCAGCTTGGAGGGCAGGGGGCTAGCCGGGGAGCTGTTTTTT.

This clonotype has just a few counts. The gene calls are TRBV19 and TRBJ2-1; 8 bases map to TRBD2. The CDR3 totals 14 residues. V dropped 4 bases and J dropped 4; count of bases not matched to a gene: 3. Germline assignment: CDR1 LNHDA and CDR2 SQIVND (reference sequence). The CDR3 DNA follows: TGTGCCAGTAGTACTCTAGCGGGTTACAATGAGCAGTTCTTC. Amino acid sequence: CASSTLAGYNEQFF.

The chain links TRBV2 to TRBJ2-7, with 10 bases matching TRBD2. This CDR3 region has 15 residues. V dropped 4 bases and J dropped 3; count of bases not matched to a gene: 6. Germline CDR1 SNHLY, CDR2 FYNNEI. CDR3 residues: CASSVSGRAVYEQYF. The CDR3 DNA is TGTGCCAGCAGTGTGAGCGGGAGGGCCGTCTACGAGCAGTACTTC.

This clonotype occurred many times. V is TRBV6-8 and J is TRBJ1-2; no clear D gene. This CDR3 contains 12 residues. CDR1 is MNHGY and CDR2 is SAAAGT in the germline V gene. V lost 5 bases and J 4 bases, leaving 8 bases between the germline ends. The CDR3 nucleotides read TGTGCCAGCAGTGGTACGGTCTATGGCTACACCTTC. Protein: CASSGTVYGYTF.

The sample holds many counts of this clonotype. V is TRBV7-6 and J is TRBJ2-1; no clear D. Deletions cut 0 bases from V and 14 bases from J, with 17 bases between. The germline V gene encodes CDR1 SGHVS and CDR2 FNYEAQ. The CDR3 runs 14 residues. This chain's CDR3 is CASSLAPLGYSEFF. Written as DNA, the CDR3 is TGTGCCAGCAGCTTAGCACCCTTGGGGTATAGTGAGTTCTTC.

This clonotype was picked up a small number of times. The chain combines TRBV6-4 with TRBJ2-3; D might be TRBD2 (5 bases). This CDR3 contains 14 residues. Germline V gene data show CDR1 as MRHNA and CDR2 as SNTAGT. With 3 bases removed from V and 2 bases from J, the gap between germline ends came to 9 bases. CDR3 loop: CASSEAAYTDTQYF. The DNA of the CDR3 is TGTGCCAGCAGTGAAGCGGCTTACACAGATACGCAGTATTTT.

This clonotype showed up many times. V gene TRBV11-1 combines with J gene TRBJ2-1; unclear D gene. Germline-derived CDR1 and CDR2 are SGHAT and FQDESV (reference sequence). CDR3 length: 16 residues. Trimming removed 1 base from V and 0 bases from J, with 10 bases in between. The CDR3 here is CASSLGTRSSYNEQFF. The DNA of the CDR3 is TGTGCCAGCAGCTTAGGAACGCGGAGCTCCTACAATGAGCAGTTCTTC.

This clonotype was picked up many times. The chain recombines TRBV7-6 with TRBJ2-3; D gene ambiguous. The germline gives CDR1 SGHVS, CDR2 FNYEAQ. This CDR3 is built from 16 residues. Trimming stripped 1 base from V and 2 bases from J, with 13 bases between. The CDR3 bases are TGTGCCAGCAGCTTAGGGAGCTCCCTACCCACAGATACGCAGTATTTT. It yields the protein CASSLGSSLPTDTQYF.

This clonotype was seen a few times. J is TRBJ2-7 and V is TRBV19; 8 positions match TRBD1. V was pared by 6 bases and J by 5 bases, with 9 bases of the junction left unmatched. Germline V gives CDR1 LNHDA, CDR2 SQIVND (reference sequence). This CDR3 has 14 amino acids. CDR3 nucleotide sequence: TGTGCCAGTAGAACCACCCGGACAGGGAACGAGCAGTACTTC. It yields the protein CASRTTRTGNEQYF. The whole variable domain, remainder taken from reference TRBV19 and TRBJ2-7, is DGGITQSPKYLFRKEGQNVTLSCEQNLNHDAMYWYRQDPGQGLRLIYYSQIVNDFQKGDIAEGYSVSREKKESFPLTVTSAQKNPTAFYLCASRTTRTGNEQYFGPGTRLTVT.

This clonotype was recorded many times. J is TRBJ1-2 and V is TRBV18; 7 bases agree with TRBD1. V lost 2 bases, J lost 0 bases, and 6 bases stayed unmatched. This CDR3 spans 16 amino acids. The germline V gene encodes CDR1 KGHSH and CDR2 LQKENI. The CDR3 is CASSPLQGLANYGYTF. In nucleotides, the CDR3 is TGTGCCAGCTCACCATTACAGGGGTTGGCTAACTATGGCTACACCTTC.

This chain uses TRBV30 with TRBJ1-1; D not resolved. This CDR3 is 11 amino acids long. CDR1 is GTSNPN and CDR2 is SVGIG in the germline V gene (reference sequence). Trimming pared 0 bases from V and 6 bases from J, leaving 5 bases between. CDR3 residues: CAWSVLSEAFF. The CDR3 bases are TGTGCCTGGAGTGTACTATCTGAAGCTTTCTTT.

This clonotype was counted ten times or more. This chain connects TRBV12-3 or TRBV12-4 to TRBJ1-5; D gene uncertain. This CDR3 comprises 13 residues. V lost 3 bases and J 4 bases, leaving 7 bases between the germline ends. The CDR3 DNA is TGTGCCAGCAGTTTGTCCGGGAATCAGCCCCAGCATTTT. Its translation is CASSLSGNQPQHF.

The chain employs TRBV9 and TRBJ2-5; 8 positions match TRBD2. V was clipped by 0 bases and J by 2 bases; unmatched bases: 6. The germline V gene has CDR1 SGDLS and CDR2 YYNGEE. This CDR3 comprises 16 residues. The CDR3 sequence: CASSVGSSGRQETQYF. The DNA of the CDR3 is TGTGCCAGCAGCGTAGGTTCTAGCGGGCGGCAAGAGACCCAGTACTTC.

There are many counts of this clonotype. The CDR3 sequence is CASSYRTGENEQFF. Here the CDR3 DNA reads TGTGCCAGCAGTTACAGGACAGGGGAAAATGAGCAGTTCTTC. This sequence joins TRBV6-5 and TRBJ2-1; TRBD1 matches 9 bases. This CDR3 contains 14 residues. Germline assignment: CDR1 MNHEY and CDR2 SVGAGI. Trimming at V came to 2 bases and at J to 7 bases, leaving 3 bases not matched to a gene.

This clonotype was observed at least ten times. The rearrangement uses TRBV6-2 or TRBV6-3 and TRBJ1-1; the D is unclear. CDR1 and CDR2 from the germline V gene are MNHEY and SVGEGT. CDR3 length equals 13 residues. The V and J ends lost 2 bases and 6 bases respectively, with 10 bases between them. The CDR3 sequence: CASSYRRRAEAFF. In nucleotides, the CDR3 is TGTGCCAGCAGTTACAGGAGGAGAGCTGAAGCTTTCTTT.

This rearrangement joins TRBV3-1 to TRBJ2-5; 7 positions match TRBD2. Per the germline V gene, CDR1 is LGHDT and CDR2 is YNNKEL (reference sequence). This CDR3 contains 15 residues. The J segment lost 5 bases and the V segment lost 0 bases, leaving 6 bases of the junction unmatched. The CDR3 protein is CASSQDGRETETQYF. CDR3 DNA: TGTGCCAGCAGCCAAGATGGGCGGGAGACGGAGACCCAGTACTTC.